This TCR beta chain was recovered during a study of CD8+ T cells in alopecia areata. Across the whole study: The duration of tofacitinib was 6 to 18 months, with 6 months off drug afterward. Study observations and caveats: Patients shared TCRs less clearly than mice did, possibly owing to HLA. Numerous expanded lesional clones remained in scalp and blood during tofacitinib.

Regarding treatment: oral pan-JAK inhibitor, 5-10 mg twice daily. This clone has just a few counts. Its antigen is unidentified. The authors extracted RNA and reverse transcribed it into cDNA as the sequencing template. The repertoire was sequenced with immunoSEQ multiplex PCR; TCRdb's copy has only in-frame clones and lacks some. Here the sample spans approximately 110,000 clones, 50% to 65% being singletons. This CDR3 is 15 amino acids long. Germline CDR1 is SQVTM and CDR2 is ANQGSEA. Deletions cut 7 bases from V and 5 bases from J, with 22 bases between. This receptor was obtained from a human donor with alopecia areata. Sequenced material: CD4+ T cells sorted from blood, taken at week 24, from a patient treated with tofacitinib. The V and J genes are TRBV29-1 and TRBJ2-3, with TRBD2 as a possible D gene (6 bases). This CDR3 reads CSASYVPGLGDTQYF. The CDR3, as DNA: TGCAGCGCCAGCTACGTCCCGGGACTTGGAGATACGCAGTATTTT.